The entry below describes one T cell receptor (beta chain). Repertoires were generated with immunoSEQ multiplex PCR, while TCRdb's copy carries only in-frame clones and drops some. The sample contains 110,000 or so clones, about 88% of which appear only once. These data originate in a study of blood T cell repertoires in COVID-19. As for the study in general: Donors in the United States, Italy and Spain gave samples during acute or convalescent COVID-19. In each case, the material was cDNA or gDNA derived from T cells, B-cell-depleted T cells, or PBMCs.

The specimen was peripheral blood. The clonotype was recovered from a woman aged 70 to 79 who had recovered from COVID-19.

The CDR3 DNA reads TGTGCCAGCAGCTTCGGGGGGAACACTGAAGCTTTCTTT. This encodes CASSFGGNTEAFF. This chain uses TRBV5-6 with TRBJ1-1; D may be TRBD1 (5 bases). Per germline, CDR1 SGHDT and CDR2 YYEEEE. The CDR3 is 13 residues long. The V and J ends lost 2 bases and 1 base respectively, with 6 bases between them.